This T cell receptor beta chain was recovered during a study of regulatory T cells in long-lasting Graves disease. As for time point: newly diagnosed GD, antithyroid drugs for less than 3 months. Scientists built the TCR library using RNA that was extracted from PBMCs. The authors built TCR beta libraries using iRepertoire HTBI primers and Arm-PCR of CDR3 regions. Using its own MiXCR run on the multiplex PCR reads, TCRdb lists one record per CDR3 protein. The table records some 400,000 distinct CDR3 sequences, under 15% of them present only once. V lost 5 bases and J lost 5, with 10 bases in between. Germline-derived CDR1 and CDR2 are SSHAT and FNYEAQ (reference sequence). The CDR3 runs to 14 residues. Another study also made use of these data, one on T cells in Graves' hyperthyroidism and ophthalmopathy.

This receptor was identified in a woman in her 30s with Graves disease. The specimen comprised peripheral blood mononuclear cells (PBMCs), sampled at new diagnosis, from a patient treated with antithyroid drugs. V and J are TRBV7-7 and TRBJ1-6, with no clear D. The CDR3 here is CASSAHSNNSPLHF. Written as DNA, the CDR3 is TGTGCCAGCAGCGCCCACAGTAATAATTCACCCCTCCACTTT.